These T cell receptor beta chains were read from a single sample in a study of blood T cell repertoires in COVID-19. The method was immunoSEQ multiplex PCR; TCRdb's version includes in-frame clones alone and lacks a portion of them. The table has some 89,000 clones, approximately 79% seen once. The sequenced sample consisted of peripheral blood. The receptors shown here come from a man in his sixties or seventies with acute or convalescent COVID-19. Each CDR3 is given with its conserved first and last residue. D genes are given only for firm matches. Size tells how often a clone was seen (once, few, many) or the class of an expanded clone, and some rows leave it out.

clone_size j_call d_call v_call cdr3_nt cdr3_aa
. TRBJ2-7 TRBD1 TRBV3-1/TRBV3-2 TGTGCCAGCAGCCTATTGGGACAGGGGACCTACGAGCAGTACTTC CASSLLGQGTYEQYF
once TRBJ2-1 TRBD1 TRBV7-9 TGTGCCAGCAGTCACGGACAGGGGGCGTCGGGGAATGAGCAGTTCTTC CASSHGQGASGNEQFF
. TRBJ1-2 . TRBV5-5 TGTGCCAGCAGCTTGGTACAGACGTATGGCTACACCTTC CASSLVQTYGYTF
many TRBJ2-1 . TRBV6-4 TGTGCCAGCAGTGACAGGGGAGGCAATGAGCAGTTCTTC CASSDRGGNEQFF
. TRBJ2-3 TRBD2 TRBV4-2 TGTGCCAGCAGCCAAGATTCCCTAGCGGGGGGGACAGATACGCAGTATTTT CASSQDSLAGGTDTQYF
. TRBJ2-3 . TRBV6-6 TGTGCCAGCAGTGGCCTCCGGCGTCAGGTGACAGATACGCAGTATTTT CASSGLRRQVTDTQYF
. TRBJ2-5 TRBD1 TRBV28 TGTGCCAGCAGTTCGAACAGGGGGGAGACCCAGTACTTC CASSSNRGETQYF
. TRBJ1-1 . TRBV25-1 TGTGCCAGCAGTGAAGTGTTAGGAGGAGCTTTCTTT CASSEVLGGAFF
. TRBJ2-1 . TRBV18 TGTGCCAGCTCACCGGGCGCGAATGAGCAGTTCTTC CASSPGANEQFF
. TRBJ1-2 . TRBV9 TGTGCCAGCAGCGCCACGTCAGGGGTGGGGGGCTACACCTTC CASSATSGVGGYTF
once TRBJ2-1 TRBD2 TRBV7-2 TGTGCCAGCAGCTTAAGGCCAGCGGGGGGGTACAATGAGCAGTTCTTC CASSLRPAGGYNEQFF
once TRBJ2-5 TRBD2 TRBV5-4 TGTGCCAGCAGCTTGACTAGCGGGGGGGCAGGGGAGACCCAGTACTTC CASSLTSGGAGETQYF
. TRBJ1-2 TRBD1 TRBV4-1 TGCGCCAGCAGCCAAGAATGGACAGGGCGCGGGGACGGCTACACCTTC CASSQEWTGRGDGYTF
. TRBJ1-3 . TRBV28 TGTGCCAGCAGGGAAGGGAGGACCTCTGGAAACACCATATATTTT CASREGRTSGNTIYF
. TRBJ2-1 . TRBV3-1/TRBV3-2 TGTGCCAGCAGCCAAGGCTCCGGACAGTTCAATGAGCAGTTCTTC CASSQGSGQFNEQFF
. TRBJ1-1 . TRBV12-3/TRBV12-4 TGTGCCAGCAGTTTAAACAGGAACACTGAAGCTTTCTTT CASSLNRNTEAFF
. TRBJ1-3 TRBD1 TRBV5-1 TGCGCCAGCAGCTCAACCGGGACAGCTGGAAACACCATATATTTT CASSSTGTAGNTIYF
. TRBJ2-5 TRBD1 TRBV6-2/TRBV6-3 TGTGCCAGCAGCTTCGGGACAGGGGAGTACCAAGAGACCCAGTACTTC CASSFGTGEYQETQYF
. TRBJ1-4 TRBD1 TRBV29-1 TGCAGCGTTGCTTTTTTGGCAGGGGGGGAAAAACTGTTTTTT CSVAFLAGGEKLFF
. TRBJ2-1 TRBD2 TRBV24-1 TGTGCCACCAGTGATCCCACTAGCGGGGGGGTCTACAATGAGCAGTTCTTC CATSDPTSGGVYNEQFF
. TRBJ2-7 TRBD1 TRBV5-6 TGTGCCAGCAGCTTTTGGTTGGGGAGGGACAGGGGAATTTACGAGCAGTACTTC CASSFWLGRDRGIYEQYF
. TRBJ2-1 TRBD2 TRBV15 TGTGCCACCAGCCGCCAGCGGGGTGCCTACAATGAGCAGTTCTTC CATSRQRGAYNEQFF
. TRBJ2-6 . TRBV6-5 TGTGCCAGCAGTAACGGAGTTGGGGCCAACGTCCTGACTTTC CASSNGVGANVLTF
. TRBJ2-1 TRBD2 TRBV5-1 TGCGCCAGCAGCAGACTAGCGGGGGGCAATGAGCAGTTCTTC CASSRLAGGNEQFF
. TRBJ2-3 TRBD2 TRBV7-6 TGTGCCAGCAGCGCCGAGATCGCGGGGGTAGTAGATACGCAGTATTTT CASSAEIAGVVDTQYF
. TRBJ2-2 TRBD2 TRBV6-1 TGTGCCAGCTTTCGGGGGGAAGTCACCGGGGAGCTGTTTTTT CASFRGEVTGELFF
. TRBJ2-1 . TRBV6-4 TGTGCCAGCAGTGTTCCCTCCCGGGACTCCCGACTGTTCTTC CASSVPSRDSRLFF
. TRBJ2-7 TRBD1 TRBV5-6 TGTGCCAGCAGTCTACAGGGGTTTCAGTACTTC CASSLQGFQYF
. TRBJ2-1 TRBD1 TRBV15 TGTGCCACCAGCGGGTCCGGGACAGGGATATACAATGAGCAGTTCTTC CATSGSGTGIYNEQFF
. TRBJ2-5 TRBD1 TRBV5-1 TGCGCCAGCAGCTTGGACGGGACAGGGTCCGAGACCCAGTACTTC CASSLDGTGSETQYF
. TRBJ1-5 . TRBV9 TGTGCCAGCAGCGTAGGCCACAGCCGAAATCAGCCCCAGCATTTT CASSVGHSRNQPQHF
. TRBJ1-4 . TRBV4-2 TGTGCCAGCAGCCAAGATCCGCCTGCCGGGGGGTCAACTAATGAAAAACTGTTTTTT CASSQDPPAGGSTNEKLFF
. TRBJ1-4 . TRBV7-9 TGTGCCAGCAGCTTCTCAGGGTTGTCTAATGAAAAACTGTTTTTT CASSFSGLSNEKLFF
. TRBJ1-5 . TRBV6-5 TGTGCCAGCAGTAAACAGGGAACCAATCAGCCCCAGCATTTT CASSKQGTNQPQHF
. TRBJ2-5 . TRBV4-1 TGCGCCAGCAGTCGGACACTCCAAGAGACCCAGTACTTC CASSRTLQETQYF
once TRBJ1-1 . TRBV24-1 TGTGCCACGCCGGAAAATCGGGGAATCATGAACACTGAAGCTTTCTTT CATPENRGIMNTEAFF
. TRBJ2-4 TRBD1 TRBV5-1 TGCGCCAGCAGCTTCGACAGGGCGGCCAAAAACATTCAGTACTTC CASSFDRAAKNIQYF
. TRBJ1-1 . TRBV28 TGTGCCAGCAGTTTAGACCAGGGAAACACTGAAGCTTTCTTT CASSLDQGNTEAFF
. TRBJ2-1 TRBD1 TRBV5-4 TGTGCCAGCAGCTTTGTGGACAGGGGGGACTACAATGAGCAGTTCTTC CASSFVDRGDYNEQFF
. TRBJ2-1 TRBD1 TRBV5-1 TGCGCCAGCAGCCCACCGACAGGGGGTAGCTACAATGAGCAGTTCTTC CASSPPTGGSYNEQFF
. TRBJ2-1 . TRBV24-1 TGTGCCACCAGTGACTTCAATGAGCAGTTCTTC CATSDFNEQFF
once TRBJ1-6 TRBD1 TRBV7-2 TGTGCCAGCAGCTCGGACAGGGGTAATTCACCCCTCCACTTT CASSSDRGNSPLHF
. TRBJ1-2 . TRBV6-2/TRBV6-3 TGTGCCAGCAGTTGGCAGGGTTATGGCTACACCTTC CASSWQGYGYTF
. TRBJ2-7 . TRBV10-3 TGTGCCATCGCCGGAGGCAGATACTACGAGCAGTACTTC CAIAGGRYYEQYF
few TRBJ1-1 TRBD1 TRBV3-1/TRBV3-2 TGTGCCAGCAGCCAAGATCAGGGGACAGGGGAAGCTTTCTTT CASSQDQGTGEAFF
. TRBJ1-2 TRBD1 TRBV29-1 TGCAGCGGATTCCGGGACAGGGGGGATGGCTACACCTTC CSGFRDRGDGYTF
. TRBJ1-3 . TRBV19 TGTGCCAGTATGGAGCAGATCTCTGGAAACACCATATATTTT CASMEQISGNTIYF
. TRBJ1-1 . TRBV19 TGTGCCAGTATAGGGCAGGGAAGGACTGAAGCTTTCTTT CASIGQGRTEAFF